This TCR beta chain is from a study of somatic mutations in cytotoxic T cells in rheumatoid arthritis. Measured with immunoSEQ multiplex PCR; TCRdb has only the in-frame clones, and not every one. The sample records 20,000 or so clones, 85% being singletons. CDR3 length: 13 residues. Germline V gives CDR1 WNHNN, CDR2 SYGVQD (reference sequence). V shed 3 bases and J shed 8 bases, with 11 bases lying between them. The clonotype was recovered from a woman aged 40 to 50 with rheumatoid arthritis. The source material was CD8+ T cells sorted from blood. The rearrangement links TRBV10-1 to TRBJ2-1, with D maybe TRBD2 (6 bases). The CDR3 region is CASSDGGMDEQFF. The CDR3 DNA reads TGCGCCAGCAGTGATGGAGGGATGGATGAGCAGTTCTTC.